A selection of T cell receptor beta chains follows, all from one sample in a study of control samples from healthy donors and cancer patients. The data were produced by immunoSEQ multiplex PCR, yet TCRdb's version contains in-frame clones alone and is incomplete. The sample includes about 26,000 clones, approximately 78% of them seen just once. Sequenced sample: PBMCs. The receptors derive from a man between 60 and 75 years old with colorectal cancer. CDR3s include the opening cysteine and the closing phenylalanine or tryptophan. D genes are given only for firm matches. Clone size is shown for a subset of rows, as once, few, many or a class of expanded clone.

>once|TRBD1|14|TRBJ1-1|TRBV6-5
CASSPPGGGTEAFF
TGTGCCAGCAGTCCCCCAGGGGGGGGTACTGAAGCTTTCTTT
>.|.|16|TRBJ2-5|TRBV5-1
CASSLESLGGQETQYF
TGCGCCAGCAGCTTGGAAAGTCTGGGCGGGCAAGAGACCCAGTACTTC
>.|TRBD1|17|TRBJ2-2|TRBV14
CASSGRGTGTLTGELFF
TGTGCCAGCAGCGGACGAGGGACAGGGACATTGACCGGGGAGCTGTTTTTT
>.|.|20|TRBJ1-3|TRBV11-2
CASSLDSGLANLRSGNTIYF
TGTGCCAGCAGCTTAGATTCTGGGCTCGCCAACCTTCGCTCTGGAAACACCATATATTTT
>.|TRBD2|14|TRBJ2-1|TRBV7-2
CASSLEPQRGGQFF
TGTGCCAGCAGCTTAGAACCCCAGCGGGGGGGCCAGTTCTTC
>.|.|13|TRBJ1-1|TRBV7-6
CASRPTANTEAFF
TGTGCCAGCAGACCGACCGCGAACACTGAAGCTTTCTTT
>few|TRBD2|14|TRBJ2-1|TRBV6-2/TRBV6-3
CASSYAGGRNEQFF
TGTGCCAGCAGTTACGCGGGGGGTCGGAATGAGCAGTTCTTC
>.|.|14|TRBJ2-1|TRBV13
CASSLGASYNEQFF
TGTGCCAGCAGCTTAGGGGCTAGCTACAATGAGCAGTTCTTC
>.|.|16|TRBJ1-1|TRBV4-1
CASSQDLGLPNTEAFF
TGCGCCAGCAGCCAAGATCTCGGACTCCCGAACACTGAAGCTTTCTTT
>.|.|14|TRBJ1-2|TRBV10-3
CAISETVGNYGYTF
TGTGCCATCAGTGAGACGGTCGGTAACTATGGCTACACCTTC
>.|.|10|TRBJ2-1|TRBV5-5
CASSFLQDFF
TGTGCCAGCAGCTTCCTCCAGGACTTCTTC
>.|.|14|TRBJ1-3|TRBV10-3
CATGGPSSGNTIYF
TGTGCCACCGGAGGACCCTCCTCAGGAAACACCATATATTTT
>.|.|14|TRBJ2-2|TRBV15
CATSRGPNTGELFF
TGTGCCACCAGCAGGGGACCCAACACCGGGGAGCTGTTTTTT
>.|TRBD2|16|TRBJ2-1|TRBV5-6
CASSHPLAGSYNEQFF
TGTGCCAGCAGCCACCCTCTAGCGGGGTCTTACAATGAGCAGTTCTTC